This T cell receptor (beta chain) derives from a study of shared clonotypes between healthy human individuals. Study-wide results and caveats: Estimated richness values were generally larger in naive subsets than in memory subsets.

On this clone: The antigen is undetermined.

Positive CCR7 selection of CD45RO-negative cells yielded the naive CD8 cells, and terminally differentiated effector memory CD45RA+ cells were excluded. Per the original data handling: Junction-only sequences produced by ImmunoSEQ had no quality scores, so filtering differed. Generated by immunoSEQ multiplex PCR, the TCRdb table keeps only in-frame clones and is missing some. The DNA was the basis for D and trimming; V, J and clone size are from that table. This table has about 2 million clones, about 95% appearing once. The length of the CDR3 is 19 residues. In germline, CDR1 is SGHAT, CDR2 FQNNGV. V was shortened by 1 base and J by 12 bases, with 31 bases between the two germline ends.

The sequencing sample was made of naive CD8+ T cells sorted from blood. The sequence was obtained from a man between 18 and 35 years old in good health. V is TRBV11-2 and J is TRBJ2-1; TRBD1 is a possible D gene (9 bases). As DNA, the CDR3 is TGTGCCAGCAGCTTAGGGCGGGGGGCCCCCGGGACAGGGAGGGTTGGGCAGTTCTTC. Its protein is CASSLGRGAPGTGRVGQFF. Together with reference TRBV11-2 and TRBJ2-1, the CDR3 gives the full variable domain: EAGVAQSPRYKIIEKRQSVAFWCNPISGHATLYWYQQILGQGPKLLIQFQNNGVVDDSQLPKDRFSAERLKGVDSTLKIQPAKLEDSAVYLCASSLGRGAPGTGRVGQFFGPGTRLTVL.